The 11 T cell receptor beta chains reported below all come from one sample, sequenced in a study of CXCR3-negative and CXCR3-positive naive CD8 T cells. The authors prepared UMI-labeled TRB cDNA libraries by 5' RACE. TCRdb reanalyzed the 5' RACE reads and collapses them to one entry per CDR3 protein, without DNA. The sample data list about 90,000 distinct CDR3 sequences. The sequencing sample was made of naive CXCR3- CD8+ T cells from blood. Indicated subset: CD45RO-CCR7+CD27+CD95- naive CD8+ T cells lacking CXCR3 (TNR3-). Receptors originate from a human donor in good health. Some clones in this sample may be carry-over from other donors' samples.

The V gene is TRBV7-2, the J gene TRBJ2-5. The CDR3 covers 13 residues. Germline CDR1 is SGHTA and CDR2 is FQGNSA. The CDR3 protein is CASSLGIQDTQYF.

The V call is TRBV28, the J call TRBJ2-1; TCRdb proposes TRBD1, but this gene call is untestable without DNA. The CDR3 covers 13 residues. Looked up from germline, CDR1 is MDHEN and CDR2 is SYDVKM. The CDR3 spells CASSSRQGYEQFF.

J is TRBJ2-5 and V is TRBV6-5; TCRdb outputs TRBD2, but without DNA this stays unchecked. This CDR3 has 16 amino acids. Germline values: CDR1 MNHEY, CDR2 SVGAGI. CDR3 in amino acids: CASSYSPGTIQETQYF.

CDR3 region: CASSPPSQETQYF. This chain joins TRBV7-9 and TRBJ2-5. This CDR3 has 13 residues. CDR1 SEHNR and CDR2 FQNEAQ come from the germline V gene (reference sequence). Using reference TRBV7-9 and TRBJ2-5 for the parts outside the CDR3, the full variable domain is DTGVSQNPRHKITKRGQNVTFRCDPISEHNRLYWYRQTLGQGPEFLTYFQNEAQLEKSRLLSDRFSAERPKGSFSTLEIQRTEQGDSAMYLCASSPPSQETQYFGPGTRLLVL.

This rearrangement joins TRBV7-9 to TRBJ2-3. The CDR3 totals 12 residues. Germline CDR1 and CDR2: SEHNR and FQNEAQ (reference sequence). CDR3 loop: CASSLEAEPQYF.

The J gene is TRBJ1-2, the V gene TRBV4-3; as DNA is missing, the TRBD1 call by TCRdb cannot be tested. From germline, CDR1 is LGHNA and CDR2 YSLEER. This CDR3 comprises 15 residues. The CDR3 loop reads CASSQGTGGAVGYTF.

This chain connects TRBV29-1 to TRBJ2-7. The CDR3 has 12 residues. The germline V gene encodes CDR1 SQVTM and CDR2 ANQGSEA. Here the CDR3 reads CSVESANYEQYF.

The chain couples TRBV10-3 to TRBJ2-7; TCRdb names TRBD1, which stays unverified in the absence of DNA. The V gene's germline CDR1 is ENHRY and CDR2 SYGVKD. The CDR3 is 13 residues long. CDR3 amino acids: CAIGYGTPFEQYF.

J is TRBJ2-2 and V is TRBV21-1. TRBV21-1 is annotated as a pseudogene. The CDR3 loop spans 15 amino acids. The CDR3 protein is CASRHLVRPTGELFF.

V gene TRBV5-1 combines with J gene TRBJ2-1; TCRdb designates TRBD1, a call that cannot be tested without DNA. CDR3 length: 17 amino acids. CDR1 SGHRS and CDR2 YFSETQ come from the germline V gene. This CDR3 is CASSLGLVSGSTGEQFF.

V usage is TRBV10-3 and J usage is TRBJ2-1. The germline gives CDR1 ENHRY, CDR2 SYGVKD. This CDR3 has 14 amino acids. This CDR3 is CAIADPKSYNEQFF.